The rows below give T cell receptor beta chains drawn from one sample of a study of spatial heterogeneity in lung cancer. Each CDR3 protein gets one entry after TCRdb re-called the 5' RACE reads with MiXCR. The sample includes roughly 120,000 distinct CDR3 sequences, over 9% of them seen just once. The sample consisted of PBMCs, taken at follow-up. These receptors were taken from a male donor with early-stage non-small cell lung cancer. Each CDR3 is given with its conserved first and last residue. The D gene is left open where the match is weak. Expanded clones are given a class, and other clones once, few, many or no size at all.

j_call | clone_size | v_call | d_call | cdr3_nt | cdr3_aa
TRBJ2-1 | few | TRBV6-5 | TRBD1 | TGTGCCAGCAGTTACTCGACAGGGGACAATGAGCAGTTCTTC | CASSYSTGDNEQFF
TRBJ2-7 | - | TRBV4-2 | - | TGTGCCAGCAGCCAAGACCAGGTTACCGAAACCTACGAGCAGTACTTC | CASSQDQVTETYEQYF
TRBJ2-2 | few | TRBV7-8 | - | TGTGCCAGCAGCTTAGTAAGGGGATACACGCGAGACACCGGGGAGCTGTTTTTT | CASSLVRGYTRDTGELFF
TRBJ2-7 | few | TRBV21-1 | - | TGTGCCAGCAGCGAAAGGGGACTAGCGGGGGGACCCCTGGACGAGCAGTACTTC | CASSERGLAGGPLDEQYF
TRBJ2-7 | - | TRBV19 | - | TGTGCCAGTAAGTCCGGGAGCTTAATTTCAACCGAGCAGTACTTC | CASKSGSLISTEQYF
TRBJ2-7 | many | TRBV20-1 | TRBD2 | TGCAGTGCTAGAGCCCTGACTAGCGACCCCACGGAGCAGTACTTC | CSARALTSDPTEQYF
TRBJ2-3 | few | TRBV15 | - | TGTGCCACCAGCGAACGACCGACAGGAGTGGTGGTCCGCACGCAGTATTTT | CATSERPTGVVVRTQYF
TRBJ2-7 | - | TRBV5-6 | - | TGTGCCAGCAGCTTGTATGGCATCGGTCGCTACGAGCAGTACTTC | CASSLYGIGRYEQYF
TRBJ1-3 | - | TRBV5-1 | - | TGCGCCAGCAGCACGGACTCTGGAAACACCATATATTTT | CASSTDSGNTIYF
TRBJ1-2 | many | TRBV20-1 | - | TGCAGTGCTAGAGACGGCGGCAGGGGATCGAAGCATGGCTACACCTTC | CSARDGGRGSKHGYTF
TRBJ1-3 | few | TRBV20-1 | - | TGCAGTGCGGACTCTGGAAACACCATATATTTT | CSADSGNTIYF
TRBJ2-5 | - | TRBV12-3/TRBV12-4 | TRBD2 | TGTGCCAGCAGTTACGACCGGACTAGCCTGGAGACCCAGTACTTC | CASSYDRTSLETQYF
TRBJ1-1 | - | TRBV15 | - | TGTGCCACCAGCACCACCGGTGCTGAAGCTTTCTTT | CATSTTGAEAFF
TRBJ2-7 | - | TRBV11-1 | TRBD1 | TGTGCCAGCAGCTTAGTGGCACAGGGGGCCTACGAGCAGTACTTC | CASSLVAQGAYEQYF
TRBJ2-7 | few | TRBV5-1 | - | TGCGCCAGCAGCTTTGGCTGGGGCTCTGCGTCCTACGAGCAGTACTTC | CASSFGWGSASYEQYF
TRBJ2-5 | once | TRBV12-3/TRBV12-4 | TRBD2 | TGTGCCAGCAGCCGCGGGAGAAGGGAGACCCAGTACTTC | CASSRGRRETQYF
TRBJ2-5 | many | TRBV6-2/TRBV6-3 | - | TGTGCCAGCAGACTCGAGACCCTACGGACCCAGTACTTC | CASRLETLRTQYF
TRBJ2-3 | many | TRBV7-2 | - | TGTGCCAGCAGCTTAGGAGTAGATACGCAGTATTTT | CASSLGVDTQYF
TRBJ1-1 | - | TRBV4-1 | - | TGCGCCAGCAGCCAAGGCCGCGTGAACACTGAAGCTTTCTTT | CASSQGRVNTEAFF
TRBJ2-7 | few | TRBV15 | TRBD1 | TGTGCCACCAGCACCACGGGGAGACAGGGGGCCTTTGAGCAGTACTTC | CATSTTGRQGAFEQYF
TRBJ2-1 | - | TRBV6-2/TRBV6-3 | - | TGTGCCAGCAGTTACTCAACCAATGAGCAGTTCTTC | CASSYSTNEQFF
TRBJ2-5 | - | TRBV29-1 | - | TGCAGCGTAAGGTGGAGGGCGGAGACCCAGTACTTC | CSVRWRAETQYF
TRBJ1-1 | few | TRBV28 | - | TGTGCCAGCAGTTTGACCAGTGCCGTAGCTTTCTTT | CASSLTSAVAFF
TRBJ2-2 | many | TRBV7-2 | - | TGTGCCAGCAGCCCGGAGGGGCTGTCGACCGGGGAGCTGTTTTTT | CASSPEGLSTGELFF
TRBJ2-1 | few | TRBV4-1 | TRBD2 | TGCGCCAGCAGCCGTGCAGAGGCGGGGGAAAAAAAGTTCTTC | CASSRAEAGEKKFF
TRBJ2-7 | many | TRBV7-9 | - | TGTGCCAGCAGCTTCCGGGGACCCTACGAGCAGTACTTC | CASSFRGPYEQYF
TRBJ1-3 | few | TRBV2 | - | TGTGCCAGCAGTGACTTCCAAATCCTTTTCCTCGGAAACACCATATATTTT | CASSDFQILFLGNTIYF
TRBJ2-1 | - | TRBV3-1 | TRBD1 | TGTGCCAGCAGCCAAGATAGGAGACCACAGGGGGCGCTTGATGAGCAGTTCTTC | CASSQDRRPQGALDEQFF
TRBJ2-1 | - | TRBV7-2 | - | TGTGCCAGCAGCTTATTGGGTGGGGCGGGACGATACAATGAGCAGTTCTTC | CASSLLGGAGRYNEQFF
TRBJ2-3 | few | TRBV6-5 | - | TGTGCCAGCAGTAAACAGGGGGGGAGCACAGATACGCAGTATTTT | CASSKQGGSTDTQYF
TRBJ1-6 | many | TRBV20-1 | TRBD1 | TGCAGTGCTAGAGACCAGGGGGGTAGGACACCCCTCCACTTT | CSARDQGGRTPLHF
TRBJ1-5 | many | TRBV5-6 | - | TGTGCCAGCAGCTTGAGGGGTTATAGCAATCAGCCCCAGCATTTT | CASSLRGYSNQPQHF
TRBJ2-6 | - | TRBV2 | TRBD1 | TGTGCCAGCACACCGGGACAGGGAATCTCTGGGGCCAACGTCCTGACTTTC | CASTPGQGISGANVLTF
TRBJ2-5 | - | TRBV20-1 | TRBD2 | TGCAGTGCTTTCTCACCGACTAGCGGGCTTGAGACCCAGTACTTC | CSAFSPTSGLETQYF
TRBJ2-2 | - | TRBV6-5 | - | TGTGCCAGCAGTTACTCCGGGACCATCGGGGAGCTGTTTTTT | CASSYSGTIGELFF
TRBJ2-7 | few | TRBV12-3/TRBV12-4 | TRBD2 | TGTGCCAGCAGCCTGGGAGGGACCTTGGGGGAGCAGTACTTC | CASSLGGTLGEQYF
TRBJ2-7 | - | TRBV20-1 | TRBD2 | TGCAGTGCTAGTGGGACTAGCGGCCCCTGGGAGCAGTACTTC | CSASGTSGPWEQYF
TRBJ1-2 | few | TRBV4-1 | - | TGCGCCAGCAGCCAAGATTTTGTGACCATCTATGGCTACACCTTC | CASSQDFVTIYGYTF
TRBJ2-7 | - | TRBV29-1 | - | TGCAGCGTTGTACCGGACGGTCTCTACGAGCAGTACTTC | CSVVPDGLYEQYF
TRBJ1-1 | - | TRBV18 | - | TGTGCCAGCTCACCAAGGGCAGGCCACACCATGAACACTGAAGCTTTCTTT | CASSPRAGHTMNTEAFF
TRBJ2-7 | - | TRBV4-2 | - | TGTGCCAGCAGCCAAAATCGGGAGCAGTACTTC | CASSQNREQYF
TRBJ1-5 | - | TRBV28 | - | TGTGCCAGCAGTTTAACGGCGGGCCGCAATCAGCCCCAGCATTTT | CASSLTAGRNQPQHF
TRBJ2-1 | - | TRBV12-3/TRBV12-4 | TRBD2 | TGTGCCAGCAGTTTAGGGACTAGCCCCCCGTTCTTC | CASSLGTSPPFF
TRBJ2-5 | few | TRBV7-9 | TRBD1 | TGTGCCAGCAGCTGGGACAGGGGCGGAGAGACCCAGTACTTC | CASSWDRGGETQYF
TRBJ2-3 | many | TRBV2 | TRBD1 | TGTGCCAGAACGACAGGGCCCACAGATACGCAGTATTTT | CARTTGPTDTQYF
TRBJ2-3 | - | TRBV3-1 | - | TGTGCCAGCAGCCCTGGACCCACAGATACGCAGTATTTT | CASSPGPTDTQYF
TRBJ2-5 | many | TRBV11-2 | TRBD2 | TGTGCCAGCAGCTTGGCTAGCGGGGCTCAAGAGACCCAGTACTTC | CASSLASGAQETQYF
TRBJ2-2 | - | TRBV7-9 | - | TGTGCCAGCAGCGCAAGGTTCGCGACAGGGAACACCGGGGAGCTGTTTTTT | CASSARFATGNTGELFF
TRBJ1-1 | - | TRBV28 | - | TGTGCCAGCAGTTTATTGATGAACACTGAAGCTTTCTTT | CASSLLMNTEAFF
TRBJ2-7 | - | TRBV24-1 | TRBD1 | TGTGCCACCAGTGATCCACGGACAGGGAATCGGTACGAGCAGTACTTC | CATSDPRTGNRYEQYF
TRBJ2-5 | once | TRBV12-3/TRBV12-4 | TRBD2 | TGTGCCAGCAGCCGTAGCGGGGGGGAGCGAGAGACCCAGTACTTC | CASSRSGGERETQYF
TRBJ2-3 | few | TRBV28 | - | TGTGCCAGCAGTTCCCCAAGGGGTGGGGGACCGGGACACTCCGGGCGAGATACGCAGTATTTT | CASSSPRGGGPGHSGRDTQYF
TRBJ2-7 | - | TRBV5-6 | - | TGTGCCAGCAGCTTGGTGGGGGGAAACTCCTACGAGCAGTACTTC | CASSLVGGNSYEQYF
TRBJ2-3 | - | TRBV6-6 | - | TGTGCCAGCAGTTCACAGGGTTTAGGTACGCAGTATTTT | CASSSQGLGTQYF
TRBJ1-6 | - | TRBV11-2 | - | TGTGCCAGCAGCCCCGGGACGGCGCATTCACCCCTCCACTTT | CASSPGTAHSPLHF
TRBJ2-7 | many | TRBV20-1 | - | TGCAGTGCTAGGGGCAGTGAAGACTACGAGCAGTACTTC | CSARGSEDYEQYF
TRBJ2-2 | many | TRBV29-1 | - | TGCAGCGCCGCCGGACCCGGGAACACCGGGGAGCTGTTTTTT | CSAAGPGNTGELFF
TRBJ1-6 | many | TRBV9 | TRBD1 | TGTGCCAGCAGCATGACAGGGATCGGTTCACCCCTCCACTTT | CASSMTGIGSPLHF
TRBJ1-1 | - | TRBV7-2 | TRBD1 | TGTGCCAGCAGCCCCGCCCTGGACAGGGGCTTCGCTTTCTTT | CASSPALDRGFAFF
TRBJ1-2 | many | TRBV3-1 | - | TGTGCCAGCAGCCAAAGATGGGACGCTAACTATGGCTACACCTTC | CASSQRWDANYGYTF